What follows are 32 T cell receptor beta chains derived from one specimen sequenced in a study of T cells in localized non-small cell lung cancer. This table comes from immunoSEQ multiplex PCR, and its TCRdb copy is limited to in-frame clones, with some not included. The table lists a few thousand clones, around 21% of them singletons. The specimen comprised lung tumor tissue, sampled before any cancer treatment. These receptors were obtained from a woman aged 40 to 75 with stage III squamous cell lung carcinoma.

The sample holds a few counts of this clone. J is TRBJ1-2 and V is TRBV6-8; TRBD1 might be the D (6 bases). Germline values: CDR1 MNHGY, CDR2 SAAAGT. The CDR3 is 13 amino acids. V was clipped by 5 bases and J by 4 bases, with 11 bases between them. Written as DNA, the CDR3 is TGTGCCAGCAGTGAGGGGGAAGGCTATGGCTACACCTTC. It translates to CASSEGEGYGYTF.

This clone was counted only a few times. J is TRBJ1-4 and V is TRBV11-3; D is possibly TRBD1 (6 bases). CDR1 is SGHNT and CDR2 is YENEEA in the germline V gene. There are 16 residues in the CDR3. With 3 bases removed from V and 6 bases from J, the gap between germline ends came to 17 bases. The DNA of the CDR3 is TGTGCCAGCAGCTTTAAGGGGGGCAGCCTTCATGAAAAACTGTTTTTT. This translates into CASSFKGGSLHEKLFF.

The rearrangement links TRBV29-1 to TRBJ2-7; unclear D gene. V lost 0 bases to trimming and J lost 9 bases, with 12 bases between them. CDR1 is SQVTM, CDR2 ANQGSEA, per germline. CDR3 length: 12 residues. The CDR3 DNA sequence: TGCAGCGTTGAAGATAGGGCGGCAGGGCAGTACTTC. Its translation is CSVEDRAAGQYF.

In this sample, this clone is medium-sized (0.01 to 0.1%). This chain uses TRBV9 with TRBJ2-3, with TRBD1 matching over 7 bases. Germline V lookup: CDR1 SGDLS, CDR2 YYNGEE. The CDR3 has 16 residues. V trimming: 2 bases; J trimming: 2 bases; junction bases outside the gene matches: 8. Here the CDR3 reads CASSVKQGSTTDTQYF. The CDR3 DNA reads as TGTGCCAGCAGCGTGAAACAGGGGTCCACCACAGATACGCAGTATTTT.

The rearrangement joins TRBV11-3 to TRBJ1-5; TRBD1 matches 7 bases. This CDR3 has 16 residues. Germline values: CDR1 SGHNT, CDR2 YENEEA. Trimming at V came to 4 bases and at J to 7 bases, leaving 13 bases not matched to a gene. The CDR3 is CASSYSGTDLGQPQHF. The CDR3 DNA follows: TGTGCCAGCAGCTACTCCGGGACAGACCTGGGCCAGCCCCAGCATTTT.

The chain couples TRBV29-1 to TRBJ2-3; 7 bases map to TRBD2. The ends lost 3 bases at V and 4 bases at J; junction bases unmatched: 13. The CDR3 covers 16 residues. Per germline, CDR1 SQVTM and CDR2 ANQGSEA. This CDR3 is CSVDGLAALPPDTQYF. CDR3 nucleotides: TGCAGCGTTGATGGGCTAGCGGCCCTTCCCCCAGATACGCAGTATTTT.

This clone came up a few times. This rearrangement joins TRBV11-3 to TRBJ2-1; 8 nucleotides align to TRBD2. Germline trimming cut 7 bases from V and 5 bases from J; bases unmatched to any gene: 7. Germline-derived CDR1 and CDR2 are SGHNT and YENEEA. The CDR3 is 14 residues long. CDR3 loop: CASKSHSGDNEQFF. CDR3 nucleotide sequence: TGTGCCAGCAAAAGCCATAGCGGGGACAATGAGCAGTTCTTC.

This chain links TRBV11-3 with TRBJ2-2; D is perhaps TRBD2 (6 bases). Per the germline V gene, CDR1 is SGHNT and CDR2 is YENEEA. CDR3 length: 14 residues. The V and J ends lost 8 bases and 0 bases respectively, with 10 bases between them. CDR3 loop: CASGTAANTGELFF. The CDR3, as DNA: TGTGCCAGCGGGACTGCGGCGAACACCGGGGAGCTGTTTTTT.

This clone was recorded a few times. This chain connects TRBV6-7 to TRBJ1-3, with D unclear. TRBV6-7 belongs to the ORF category, with a function that is uncertain. The CDR3 runs 13 residues. The V gene lost 7 bases and the J gene lost 0 bases, with 7 bases spanning the gap. The CDR3 sequence is CASTDGSGNTIYF. The CDR3 nucleotides are TGTGCCAGCACCGACGGCTCTGGAAACACCATATATTTT.

This chain joins TRBV18 and TRBJ2-3, with 10 bases fitting TRBD2. CDR1 is KGHSH, CDR2 LQKENI, per germline. The CDR3 spans 16 residues. The ends lost 3 bases at V and 2 bases at J; junction bases unmatched: 5. This chain's CDR3 is CASSPPGLAATDTQYF. The CDR3 DNA follows: TGTGCCAGCTCACCCCCCGGACTAGCGGCCACAGATACGCAGTATTTT.

This clone came up a few times. The V and J genes are TRBV6-8 and TRBJ1-2; no clear D gene. Germline V gene sequence: CDR1 MNHGY, CDR2 SAAAGT. With 2 bases removed from V and 2 bases from J, the gap between germline ends came to 6 bases. The CDR3 sequence is 13 residues long. DNA of the CDR3: TGTGCCAGCAGTTACCGGGAGAACTATGGCTACACCTTC. Its translation: CASSYRENYGYTF.

The V gene is TRBV6-8, the J gene TRBJ2-5; no definite D call. Trimming pared 0 bases from V and 2 bases from J, leaving 10 bases between. Germline CDR1 is MNHGY and CDR2 is SAAAGT. This CDR3 comprises 15 residues. The CDR3 protein is CASSYSWRSQETQYF. In nucleotides, the CDR3 is TGTGCCAGCAGTTACTCCTGGCGATCTCAAGAGACCCAGTACTTC.

This clone is medium-sized. The chain employs TRBV11-3 and TRBJ1-4, with D maybe TRBD1 (5 bases). CDR3 length equals 15 residues. CDR1 SGHNT and CDR2 YENEEA come from the germline V gene. The V and J ends lost 3 bases and 5 bases respectively, with 13 bases between them. CDR3 in DNA: TGTGCCAGCAGCTTGGGACGGATCTCCAATGAAAAACTGTTTTTT. Translating gives CASSLGRISNEKLFF.

The chain recombines TRBV18 with TRBJ2-7; no definite D call. V was trimmed by 4 bases and J by 2 bases, leaving 9 bases between them. CDR1 is KGHSH and CDR2 is LQKENI in the germline V gene. CDR3 length equals 13 residues. CDR3 sequence reads: CASSLGMTYEQYF. CDR3 nucleotides: TGTGCCAGCTCACTAGGGATGACCTACGAGCAGTACTTC.

The chain recombines TRBV6-8 with TRBJ2-6; tentative D call: TRBD1 (5 bases). With 5 bases removed from V and 0 bases from J, the gap between germline ends came to 11 bases. This CDR3 comprises 16 residues. Germline assignment: CDR1 MNHGY and CDR2 SAAAGT. The CDR3 DNA is TGTGCCAGCAGTGGCAGGGTGGGCTCTGGGGCCAACGTCCTGACTTTC. This translates into CASSGRVGSGANVLTF.

The chain is built from TRBV18 and TRBJ1-5, with 9 bases identical to TRBD1. CDR1 and CDR2 from the germline V gene are KGHSH and LQKENI. Trimming cost V 2 bases and J 0 bases; bases outside gene matches: 2. This CDR3 is 16 amino acids long. The CDR3: CASSPDRGNSNQPQHF. As DNA, the CDR3 is TGTGCCAGCTCACCAGACAGGGGGAATAGCAATCAGCCCCAGCATTTT.

This chain connects TRBV18 to TRBJ2-7; D is perhaps TRBD1 (6 bases). There are 14 residues in the CDR3. V lost 3 bases and J lost 5, with 14 bases in between. CDR1 and CDR2 from the germline V gene are KGHSH and LQKENI. The CDR3 nucleotides read TGTGCCAGCTCACCCCAAAGCAACAGGGACGAGCAGTACTTC. Protein: CASSPQSNRDEQYF.

This clone was detected a few times. V usage is TRBV11-3 and J usage is TRBJ1-3, with D perhaps TRBD1 (6 bases). CDR1 SGHNT and CDR2 YENEEA come from the germline V gene. The CDR3 sequence is 16 residues long. Trimming removed 3 bases from V and 3 bases from J, with 15 bases in between. The CDR3 DNA reads as TGTGCCAGCAGCTTGGGGGTTACGACAGGTGGAAACACCATATATTTT. Translated: CASSLGVTTGGNTIYF.

This rearrangement joins TRBV9 to TRBJ2-7, with TRBD2 matching over 10 bases. The CDR3 covers 14 residues. Trimming removed 0 bases from V and 6 bases from J; junction bases left unmatched: 3. Germline loops: CDR1 SGDLS, CDR2 YYNGEE. CDR3 amino acids: CASSVGAGGREQYF. CDR3 bases: TGTGCCAGCAGCGTAGGAGCGGGAGGGCGCGAGCAGTACTTC.

V and J are TRBV14 and TRBJ2-1; 12 nucleotides align to TRBD2. V shed 4 bases and J 9 bases; nucleotides not matched to a gene: 10. This CDR3 has 16 amino acids. Per the germline V gene, CDR1 is SGHDN and CDR2 is FVKESK. DNA for the CDR3: TGTGCCAGCAGCCGGAGCTGGTCTAGCGGGAGGGTTGAGCAGTTCTTC. Its protein is CASSRSWSSGRVEQFF.

This rearrangement joins TRBV11-3 to TRBJ1-5; D perhaps matches TRBD1 (5 bases). The CDR3 is 16 amino acids. V lost 8 bases to trimming and J lost 1 base, with 18 bases between them. In germline, CDR1 is SGHNT, CDR2 YENEEA. CDR3 sequence: CASPLRQTRSNQPQHF. Here the CDR3 DNA reads TGTGCCAGCCCTTTACGACAGACCCGAAGCAATCAGCCCCAGCATTTT.

V is TRBV18 and J is TRBJ2-2; the match to TRBD2 covers 12 bases. Germline CDR1 reads KGHSH; CDR2 reads LQKENI. CDR3 length: 18 residues. After removal of 6 bases from V and 4 bases from J, the junction contained 12 bases not matched to a gene. This chain's CDR3 is CASSPRTSGMRFTGELFF. The CDR3 nucleotides read TGTGCCAGCTCCCCGAGGACTAGCGGGATGAGATTCACCGGGGAGCTGTTTTTT.

This clone has just one count. The chain uses TRBV25-1 and TRBJ1-2; 7 bases align to TRBD1. CDR3 length: 14 amino acids. V lost 9 bases to trimming and J lost 3 bases; unmatched junction nucleotides: 10. Per germline, CDR1 MGHDK and CDR2 SYGVNS. CDR3 nucleotide sequence: TGTGCCAGTTGTTCACAGGGGTCTTACTATGGCTACACCTTC. The encoded protein is CASCSQGSYYGYTF.

This chain links TRBV11-3 with TRBJ2-1, with 7 nucleotides matching TRBD1. CDR3 length: 14 amino acids. Germline assignment: CDR1 SGHNT and CDR2 YENEEA. With V trimmed by 5 bases and J by 4 bases, 5 bases remained unmatched. The CDR3 spells CASSPPGQYNEQFF. In nucleotides, the CDR3 is TGTGCCAGCAGCCCGCCGGGACAGTACAATGAGCAGTTCTTC. Together with reference TRBV11-3 and TRBJ2-1, the CDR3 gives the full variable domain: EAGVVQSPRYKIIEKKQPVAFWCNPISGHNTLYWYLQNLGQGPELLIRYENEEAVDDSQLPKDRFSAERLKGVDSTLKIQPAELGDSAVYLCASSPPGQYNEQFFGPGTRLTVL.

The chain carries TRBV28 and TRBJ1-2; D is undetermined. The germline gives CDR1 MDHEN, CDR2 SYDVKM. V lost 5 bases to trimming and J lost 6 bases, with 10 bases between them. The CDR3 length is 12 residues. This CDR3 is CASSQSVDGYTF. CDR3 coding DNA: TGTGCCAGCAGTCAATCGGTAGATGGCTACACCTTC.

The chain links TRBV19 to TRBJ1-3; D unclear. The CDR3 consists of 11 residues. Germline CDR1 and CDR2: LNHDA and SQIVND (reference sequence). Between the trimmed V and J ends, which lost 3 bases and 6 bases, there was a span of 3 bases. The CDR3 spells CASSIQNTIYF. The CDR3 nucleotides read TGTGCCAGTAGTATTCAAAACACCATATATTTT. The full variable domain, completed using reference TRBV19 and TRBJ1-3, is DGGITQSPKYLFRKEGQNVTLSCEQNLNHDAMYWYRQDPGQGLRLIYYSQIVNDFQKGDIAEGYSVSREKKESFPLTVTSAQKNPTAFYLCASSIQNTIYFGEGSWLTVV.

This chain links TRBV19 with TRBJ1-4; the D gene is possibly TRBD1 (5 bases). Trimming pared 3 bases from V and 5 bases from J, leaving 10 bases between. This CDR3 has 14 residues. Germline CDR1 and CDR2: LNHDA and SQIVND (reference sequence). The CDR3 nucleotides are TGTGCCAGTAGTATGCGGCAGGGAAATGAAAAACTGTTTTTT. Translated, it gives CASSMRQGNEKLFF.

The V gene is TRBV28, the J gene TRBJ1-3; D unclear. Germline V gene sequence: CDR1 MDHEN, CDR2 SYDVKM. The germline V and J ends were trimmed by 4 bases and 3 bases, with 10 bases remaining between them. The CDR3 has 14 residues. The CDR3 sequence: CASSSRTGGNTIYF. For the CDR3, the DNA is TGTGCCAGCAGTTCACGGACTGGTGGAAACACCATATATTTT.

This chain uses TRBV18 with TRBJ2-1; maybe TRBD2 (6 bases). The germline V gene encodes CDR1 KGHSH and CDR2 LQKENI. Trimming took off 3 bases at V and 0 bases at J, with 9 bases between the two ends. CDR3 size: 15 residues. The CDR3 DNA reads TGTGCCAGCTCACCCCTGACTAGCTCCTACAATGAGCAGTTCTTC. Its translation: CASSPLTSSYNEQFF.

Written as DNA, the CDR3 is TGTGCCAGTAGTATGGGAGTTCCGCCCCAGCATTTT. Encoded protein: CASSMGVPPQHF. The gene calls are TRBV19 and TRBJ1-5, with D hard to call. The length of the CDR3 is 12 residues. V gave up 3 bases and J gave up 9 bases, with 9 bases separating them. CDR1 is LNHDA and CDR2 is SQIVND in the germline V gene (reference sequence).

CDR3: CASSWGAGAYEQYF. In DNA form, the CDR3 reads TGTGCCAGCTCCTGGGGGGCTGGGGCTTACGAGCAGTACTTC. The V call is TRBV19, the J call TRBJ2-7; D tentatively fits TRBD1 or TRBD2 (6 bases each). Germline V gene data show CDR1 as LNHDA and CDR2 as SQIVND (reference sequence). Trimming stripped 9 bases from V and 4 bases from J, with 19 bases between. This CDR3 contains 14 residues.

J is TRBJ1-2 and V is TRBV6-1; 7 bases fit TRBD1. Looked up from germline, CDR1 is MNHNS and CDR2 is SASEGT. This CDR3 region has 16 residues. The V segment lost 1 base and the J segment 4 bases; nucleotides outside the gene matches: 9. This chain's CDR3 is CASSEGKTGTVYGYTF. CDR3 coding DNA: TGTGCCAGCAGTGAAGGAAAGACAGGGACGGTCTATGGCTACACCTTC.